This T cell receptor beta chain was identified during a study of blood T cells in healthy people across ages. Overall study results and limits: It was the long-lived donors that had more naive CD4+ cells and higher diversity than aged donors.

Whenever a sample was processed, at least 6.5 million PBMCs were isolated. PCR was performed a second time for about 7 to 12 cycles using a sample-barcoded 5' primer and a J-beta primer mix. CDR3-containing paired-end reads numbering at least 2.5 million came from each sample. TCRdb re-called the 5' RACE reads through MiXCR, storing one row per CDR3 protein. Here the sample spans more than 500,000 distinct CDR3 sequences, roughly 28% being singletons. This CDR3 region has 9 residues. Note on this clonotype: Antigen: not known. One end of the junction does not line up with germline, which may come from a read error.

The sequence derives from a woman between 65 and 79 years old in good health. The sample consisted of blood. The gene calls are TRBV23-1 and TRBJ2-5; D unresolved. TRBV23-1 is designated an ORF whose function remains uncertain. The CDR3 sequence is CASSQSAFF. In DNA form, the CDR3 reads TGCGCCAGCAGTCAATCGGCGTTTTTC.